This T cell receptor beta chain was sequenced during a study of somatic mutations in cytotoxic T cells in rheumatoid arthritis. Study details: Flow sorting of some V beta antibody-stained T cells reached nearly 100% purity, with V beta1+ cells also TCRB-sequenced. Findings and limits, study-wide: The clonality of CD8+ T cells was not significantly different between rheumatoid arthritis patients and age-matched healthy controls.

Libraries were prepared by immunoSEQ multiplex PCR; TCRdb keeps only in-frame clonotypes and omits some of them. The repertoire holds about 18,000 clones, with roughly four fifths as singletons. This clone has only one observation. The antigen remains unidentified. Germline CDR1 MNHNS, CDR2 SASEGT. Trimming cost V 8 bases and J 9 bases, with 14 bases left between them. The CDR3 length is 12 residues. The source material was CD8+ T cells sorted from blood. The chain couples TRBV6-1 to TRBJ2-4, with D tentatively TRBD2 (5 bases). The TCR comes from a woman between 50 and 59 years old in good health. The CDR3 here is CASRTNGVIQYF. CDR3 nucleotide sequence: TGTGCCAGCCGAACCAACGGGGTCATTCAGTACTTC.